This TCR beta chain was identified during a study of identical twins. In this sample, this clonotype turned up a few times. Its antigen is unknown. cDNA carried unique molecular identifiers, and a universal primer site was added by template switching. TCRdb reprocessed the 5' RACE reads via MiXCR and lists one record per CDR3 protein. The table has fewer than 800,000 distinct CDR3 sequences, about 7% seen once. V shed 4 bases and J shed 2 bases, with 15 bases lying between them. The CDR3 has 16 amino acids. CDR1 is MDHEN, CDR2 SYDVKM, per germline. Regarding the study as a whole: Out-of-frame TCR alpha sharing in monozygotic twins exceeded recombination model predictions. Insertions were reduced in abundant cord blood beta clonotypes but not in memory repertoires.

These data also formed part of another study, on yellow fever vaccine responses in identical twins.

This clonotype originated in a woman between 18 and 29 years old in good health. This chain joins TRBV28 and TRBJ1-5; TRBD1 might be the D (5 bases). Sequenced material: PBMCs. In DNA form, the CDR3 reads TGTGCCAGCAGTTCAGTCGAGACAGTCGGCAATCAGCCCCAGCATTTT. This sequence encodes CASSSVETVGNQPQHF.